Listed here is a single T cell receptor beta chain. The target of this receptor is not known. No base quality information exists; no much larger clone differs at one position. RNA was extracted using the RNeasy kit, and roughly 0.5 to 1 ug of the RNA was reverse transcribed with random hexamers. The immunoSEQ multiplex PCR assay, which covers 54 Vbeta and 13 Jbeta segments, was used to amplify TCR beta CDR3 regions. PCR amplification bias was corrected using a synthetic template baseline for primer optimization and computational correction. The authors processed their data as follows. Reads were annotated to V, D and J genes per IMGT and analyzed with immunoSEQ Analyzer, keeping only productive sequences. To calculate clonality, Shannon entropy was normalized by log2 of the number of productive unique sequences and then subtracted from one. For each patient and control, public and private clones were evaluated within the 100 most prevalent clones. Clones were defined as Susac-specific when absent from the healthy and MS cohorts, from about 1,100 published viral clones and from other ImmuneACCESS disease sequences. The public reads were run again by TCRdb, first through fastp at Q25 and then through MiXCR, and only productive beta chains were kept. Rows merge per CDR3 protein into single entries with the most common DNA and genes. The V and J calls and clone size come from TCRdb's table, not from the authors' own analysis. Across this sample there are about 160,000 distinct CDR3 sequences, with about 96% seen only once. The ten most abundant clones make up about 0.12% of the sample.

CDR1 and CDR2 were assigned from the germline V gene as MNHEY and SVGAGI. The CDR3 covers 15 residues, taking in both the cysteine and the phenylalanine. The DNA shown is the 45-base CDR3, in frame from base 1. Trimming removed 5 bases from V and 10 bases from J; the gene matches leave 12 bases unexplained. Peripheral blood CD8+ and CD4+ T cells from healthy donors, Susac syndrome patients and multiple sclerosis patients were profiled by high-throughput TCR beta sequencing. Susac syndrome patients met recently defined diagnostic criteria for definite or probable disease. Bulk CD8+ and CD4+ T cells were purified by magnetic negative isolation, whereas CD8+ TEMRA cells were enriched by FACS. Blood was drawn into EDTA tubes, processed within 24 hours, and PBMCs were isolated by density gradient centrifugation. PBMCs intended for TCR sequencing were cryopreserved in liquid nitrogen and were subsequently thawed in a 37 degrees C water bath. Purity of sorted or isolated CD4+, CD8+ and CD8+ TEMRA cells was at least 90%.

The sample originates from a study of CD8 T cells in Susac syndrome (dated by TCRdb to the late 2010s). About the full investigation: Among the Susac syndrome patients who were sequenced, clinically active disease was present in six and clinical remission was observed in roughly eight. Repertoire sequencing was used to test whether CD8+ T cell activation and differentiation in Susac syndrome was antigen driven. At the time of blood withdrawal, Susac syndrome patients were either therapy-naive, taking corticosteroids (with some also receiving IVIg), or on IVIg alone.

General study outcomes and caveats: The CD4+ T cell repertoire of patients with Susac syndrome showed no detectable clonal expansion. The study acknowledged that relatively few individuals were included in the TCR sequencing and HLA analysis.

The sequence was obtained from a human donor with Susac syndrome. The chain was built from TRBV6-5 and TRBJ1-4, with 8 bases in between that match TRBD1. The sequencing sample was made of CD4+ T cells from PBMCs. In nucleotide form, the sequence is TGTGCCAGCAGTGCGGCGGACAGGGAGAGAGGAAAACTGTTTTTT. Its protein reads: CASSAADRERGKLFF.